These 27 T cell receptor beta chains were sequenced from one sample in a study of blood T cell repertoires in COVID-19. Clones were read by immunoSEQ multiplex PCR, and TCRdb kept only the in-frame ones, dropping some. The sample shows 400,000 or so clones, 90% of them seen only once. What was sequenced was PBMCs or T cells enriched from blood (not recorded which). These TCRs come from a man aged 18-30 years who had recovered from COVID-19.

This chain joins TRBV27 and TRBJ1-1, with no clear D. Trimming left V 1 base short and J 3 bases short, with 9 bases between. Germline-derived CDR1 and CDR2 are MNHEY and SMNVEV (reference sequence). The CDR3 covers 14 residues. In DNA, the CDR3 is TGTGCCAGCAGTTTATGGAGGAGGGACACTGAAGCTTTCTTT. It specifies CASSLWRRDTEAFF.

This clone came up a few times. As DNA, the CDR3 is TGTGCCAGCAGCCGGGACTCGGGCGGGAGTTACGAGCAGTACTTC. This sequence encodes CASSRDSGGSYEQYF. The chain combines TRBV5-5 with TRBJ2-7, with TRBD2 matching over 7 bases. Germline V gene sequence: CDR1 SGHKS, CDR2 YYEKEE (reference sequence). Germline trimming cut 4 bases from V and 4 bases from J; bases unmatched to any gene: 11. The CDR3 length is 15 residues. Together with reference TRBV5-5 and TRBJ2-7, the CDR3 gives the full variable domain: DAGVTQSPTHLIKTRGQQVTLRCSPISGHKSVSWYQQVLGQGPQFIFQYYEKEERGRGNFPDRFSARQFPNYSSELNVNALLLGDSALYLCASSRDSGGSYEQYFGPGTRLTVT.

V gene TRBV3-1 (or the pseudogene TRBV3-2) combines with J gene TRBJ2-5, with 14 nucleotides matching TRBD2. The CDR3 has 15 amino acids. Germline lookup yields CDR1 LGHDT and CDR2 YNNKEL (reference sequence). The ends lost 4 bases at V and 3 bases at J; junction bases unmatched: 1. Here the CDR3 reads CASSPGLAGEETQYF. The CDR3 DNA reads as TGTGCCAGCAGCCCGGGACTAGCGGGAGAAGAGACCCAGTACTTC.

This clone was detected only once. The rearrangement links TRBV5-4 to TRBJ2-3, with 8 bases lining up with TRBD1. The V gene's germline CDR1 is SGHNT and CDR2 YYREEE (reference sequence). Trimming took 0 bases from V and 8 from J; bases not matched to a gene: 5. This CDR3 is 14 amino acids long. CDR3 loop: CASSLGTGGSTQYF. CDR3 nucleotide sequence: TGTGCCAGCAGCTTGGGAACAGGGGGAAGTACGCAGTATTTT. Based on the CDR3 plus reference TRBV5-4 and TRBJ2-3, the full variable domain is ETGVTQSPTHLIKTRGQQVTLRCSSQSGHNTVSWYQQALGQGPQFIFQYYREEENGRGNFPPRFSGLQFPNYSSELNVNALELDDSALYLCASSLGTGGSTQYFGPGTRLTVL.

The chain has TRBV4-1 and TRBJ1-5; D is perhaps TRBD1 (5 bases). The ends were cut back, 1 base at V and 2 bases at J, with 12 bases in the middle. Looked up from germline, CDR1 is MGHRA and CDR2 is YSYEKL. The CDR3 consists of 16 residues. As DNA, the CDR3 is TGCGCCAGCAGCCAAGGGGGGGGGTTAGGCAATCAGCCCCAGCATTTT. Translation gives CASSQGGGLGNQPQHF.

In nucleotides, the CDR3 is TGTGCCAGCACCAGGCAGCTGAACACTGAAGCTTTCTTT. Its translation: CASTRQLNTEAFF. The chain combines TRBV14 with TRBJ1-1; D is unresolved. The CDR3 totals 13 residues. CDR1 SGHDN and CDR2 FVKESK come from the germline V gene. Trimming cost V 7 bases and J 0 bases, with 9 bases left between them.

This chain uses TRBV6-2 or TRBV6-3 with TRBJ2-5; 10 nucleotides line up with TRBD2. The trim removed 5 bases at V and 7 bases at J, leaving 7 bases unmatched. This CDR3 contains 14 residues. Germline CDR1 is MNHEY and CDR2 is SVGEGT. The CDR3 coding sequence is TGTGCCAGCAGTCCAGCGGGAGGGCCGGTGACCCAGTACTTC. Its translation is CASSPAGGPVTQYF.

The V and J genes are TRBV19 and TRBJ2-6; weak D call: TRBD1 (5 bases). The CDR3 sequence is 16 residues long. CDR1 and CDR2 (germline): LNHDA, SQIVND (reference sequence). Trimming removed 6 bases from V and 0 bases from J, with 12 bases in between. CDR3 region: CASRQGSLSGANVLTF. The CDR3 DNA sequence: TGTGCCAGTAGGCAGGGCTCCCTCTCTGGGGCCAACGTCCTGACTTTC.

V gene TRBV5-1 combines with J gene TRBJ2-2; 12 positions match TRBD2. CDR1 is SGHRS and CDR2 is YFSETQ in the germline V gene. The length of the CDR3 is 21 residues. J lost 1 base, V lost 2 bases, and 15 bases had no gene match. The CDR3 DNA reads TGCGCCAGCAGCTTAACAGGGGGTACTAGCGGGAGGAAGTGGAACACCGGGGAGCTGTTTTTT. Translation gives CASSLTGGTSGRKWNTGELFF.

V and J are TRBV29-1 and TRBJ2-7, with 8 bases identical to TRBD2. This CDR3 spans 18 amino acids. Germline CDR1 is SQVTM and CDR2 is ANQGSEA. The V segment lost 1 base and the J segment 5 bases; nucleotides outside the gene matches: 19. The CDR3 loop reads CSVEGFILAGLSPDEQYF. Here the CDR3 DNA reads TGCAGCGTTGAAGGATTCATTCTAGCGGGTCTGAGTCCTGACGAGCAGTACTTC.

The chain combines TRBV19 with TRBJ1-1, with unresolved D. The ends were cut back, 3 bases at V and 4 bases at J, with 15 bases in the middle. The CDR3 runs 15 residues. Germline V CDR1 and CDR2: LNHDA, SQIVND (reference sequence). CDR3 sequence: CASSILRERGTEAFF. CDR3 bases: TGTGCCAGTAGTATTTTGAGGGAACGAGGCACTGAAGCTTTCTTT.

The genes are TRBV5-5 and TRBJ1-6; D remains ambiguous. The ends were cut back, 4 bases at V and 10 bases at J, with 12 bases in the middle. Germline CDR1 SGHKS, CDR2 YYEKEE (reference sequence). CDR3 length equals 13 residues. The CDR3, as DNA: TGTGCCAGCAGCCCCTGGGAGGTCTCACCCCTCCACTTT. Its protein is CASSPWEVSPLHF.

The gene calls are TRBV10-3 and TRBJ2-1; 16 bases are a match to TRBD2. CDR1 and CDR2 (germline): ENHRY, SYGVKD. After removal of 3 bases from V and 4 bases from J, the junction contained 6 bases not matched to a gene. The CDR3 extends over 18 amino acids. CDR3 sequence reads: CAISDQGTSGGDYNEQFF. The CDR3 DNA reads as TGTGCCATCAGTGACCAGGGGACTAGCGGGGGGGATTACAATGAGCAGTTCTTC.

This clone was seen just once. The chain couples TRBV7-9 to TRBJ2-4; 9 bases match TRBD1. V dropped 4 bases and J dropped 1; count of bases not matched to a gene: 5. Looked up from germline, CDR1 is SEHNR and CDR2 is FQNEAQ (reference sequence). The CDR3 totals 16 residues. The CDR3, as DNA: TGTGCCAGCAGCTCCCCAGGACAGGGGGCCAAAAACATTCAGTACTTC. This encodes CASSSPGQGAKNIQYF.

The CDR3 nucleotides are TGTGCCAGCAGTGACGTCTTTGGCAGATCGTCTGGGGCCAACGTCCTGACTTTC. Translation gives CASSDVFGRSSGANVLTF. The rearrangement uses TRBV6-4 and TRBJ2-6; unclear D gene. The germline V and J ends were trimmed by 2 bases and 1 base, with 15 bases remaining between them. Germline V gives CDR1 MRHNA, CDR2 SNTAGT. CDR3 length equals 18 residues.

The V call is TRBV10-3, the J call TRBJ1-4; D is unresolved. V gave up 2 bases and J gave up 7 bases, with 20 bases separating them. Germline V lookup: CDR1 ENHRY, CDR2 SYGVKD. The length of the CDR3 is 17 residues. The CDR3 reads CAISEPKSGSAGEKLFF. CDR3 bases: TGTGCCATCAGTGAGCCGAAATCGGGATCCGCGGGTGAAAAACTGTTTTTT.

Here the CDR3 reads CASLTATGGGLVQPQHF. Written as DNA, the CDR3 is TGTGCCAGCCTTACCGCTACCGGGGGGGGCCTAGTACAGCCCCAGCATTTT. The chain joins TRBV27 to TRBJ1-5, with D maybe TRBD1 (6 bases). CDR3 length: 17 residues. V was cut by 8 bases and J by 7 bases, with 27 bases left in between. Germline assignment: CDR1 MNHEY and CDR2 SMNVEV (reference sequence).

The chain links TRBV18 to TRBJ1-6; D is unresolved. The germline CDR1 and CDR2 sequences are KGHSH and LQKENI. V was pared by 4 bases and J by 7 bases, with 5 bases between. CDR3 length: 12 amino acids. This CDR3 reads CASSHENSPLHF. In nucleotides, the CDR3 is TGTGCCAGCTCACATGAGAATTCACCCCTCCACTTT.

This chain uses TRBV9 with TRBJ2-1; 7 bases are a match to TRBD2. The V gene's germline CDR1 is SGDLS and CDR2 YYNGEE. This CDR3 is built from 16 residues. Trimming removed 4 bases from V and 0 bases from J; junction bases left unmatched: 7. CDR3 nucleotide sequence: TGTGCCAGCAGCCTCAGACAGCGGGGCTCCTACAATGAGCAGTTCTTC. Its translation is CASSLRQRGSYNEQFF.

The rearrangement uses TRBV4-2 and TRBJ1-1, with a tentative D call TRBD1 (5 bases). Germline assignment: CDR1 LGHNA and CDR2 YNFKEQ. This CDR3 is 17 amino acids long. V lost 4 bases and J lost 0, with 18 bases in between. CDR3 DNA: TGTGCCAGCAGCCCGGATGGGAGGGGAGGAATGAACACTGAAGCTTTCTTT. Protein: CASSPDGRGGMNTEAFF.

The chain uses TRBV4-1 and TRBJ1-5, with D hard to call. Trimming stripped 4 bases from V and 5 bases from J, with 15 bases between. This CDR3 is 15 amino acids long. Per germline, CDR1 MGHRA and CDR2 YSYEKL. CDR3 sequence: CASSPDPTRDQPQHF. The CDR3 DNA reads as TGCGCCAGCAGCCCCGACCCAACACGGGATCAGCCCCAGCATTTT.

This chain joins TRBV5-6 and TRBJ1-2; 8 bases match TRBD1. The V and J ends lost 4 bases and 6 bases, in that order; junction bases with no gene match: 14. In germline, CDR1 is SGHDT, CDR2 YYEEEE. This CDR3 has 16 residues. The CDR3 loop reads CASSPYPGTGSDGYTF. DNA for the CDR3: TGTGCCAGCAGCCCATATCCCGGGACAGGTAGCGATGGCTACACCTTC.

The J gene is TRBJ2-5, the V gene TRBV10-3; TRBD2 matches at 12 bases. The ends lost 10 bases at V and 3 bases at J; junction bases unmatched: 6. Germline CDR1 and CDR2: ENHRY and SYGVKD. This CDR3 contains 14 residues. CDR3: CATKLAGGEETQYF. In DNA, the CDR3 is TGTGCCACCAAACTAGCGGGAGGCGAAGAGACCCAGTACTTC.

The chain links TRBV11-2 to TRBJ2-1, with 8 bases matching TRBD2. The germline V gene encodes CDR1 SGHAT and CDR2 FQNNGV. The J segment lost 8 bases and the V segment lost 1 base, leaving 16 bases of the junction unmatched. This CDR3 has 18 residues. As DNA, the CDR3 is TGTGCCAGCAGCTTAGGACGTTCTCAGCGGGAGAGGATAGATGAGCAGTTCTTC. Translated: CASSLGRSQRERIDEQFF.

This chain connects TRBV11-3 to TRBJ2-7; D might be TRBD2 (5 bases). V was cut by 3 bases and J by 5 bases, with 11 bases left in between. The germline gives CDR1 SGHNT, CDR2 YENEEA. This CDR3 contains 13 residues. The CDR3 loop is CASSFDPGNEQYF. The DNA of the CDR3 is TGTGCCAGCAGCTTCGATCCGGGAAACGAGCAGTACTTC.

This clone was observed a single time. This sequence joins TRBV13 and TRBJ2-7; tentative D call: TRBD1 (5 bases). The CDR3 contains 15 residues. V was cut by 4 bases and J by 5 bases, with 18 bases left in between. Germline V gene data show CDR1 as PRHDT and CDR2 as FYEKMQ (reference sequence). Here the CDR3 DNA reads TGTGCCAGCAGCTCTAACGACCAGGGAAGCGACGAGCAGTACTTC. Its protein is CASSSNDQGSDEQYF.

With respect to this clone: This CDR3 is also generated by other DNA sequences in the sample. This chain connects TRBV12-3 or TRBV12-4 to TRBJ1-1; D is unresolved. The CDR3 has 13 residues. The germline V and J ends were trimmed by 3 bases and 4 bases, with 9 bases remaining between them. The CDR3 region has the DNA TGTGCCAGCAGTTTTGCTACGGGCACTGAAGCTTTCTTT. This sequence encodes CASSFATGTEAFF.